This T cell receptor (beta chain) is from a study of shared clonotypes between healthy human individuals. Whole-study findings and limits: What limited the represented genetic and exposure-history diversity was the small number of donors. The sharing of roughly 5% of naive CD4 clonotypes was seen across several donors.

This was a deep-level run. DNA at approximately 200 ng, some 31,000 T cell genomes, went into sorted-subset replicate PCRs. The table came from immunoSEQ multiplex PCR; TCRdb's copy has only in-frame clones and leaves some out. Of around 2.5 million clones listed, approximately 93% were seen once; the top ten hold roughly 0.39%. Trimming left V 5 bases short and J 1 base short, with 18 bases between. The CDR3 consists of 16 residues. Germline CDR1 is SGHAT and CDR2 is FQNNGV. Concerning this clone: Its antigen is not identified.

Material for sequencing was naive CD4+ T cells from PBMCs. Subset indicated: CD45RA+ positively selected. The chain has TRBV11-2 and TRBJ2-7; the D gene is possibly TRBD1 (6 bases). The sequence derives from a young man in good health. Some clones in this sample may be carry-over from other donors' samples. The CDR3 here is CASSERTVLPSYEQYF. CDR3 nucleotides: TGTGCCAGCAGCGAACGGACAGTGCTACCGTCCTACGAGCAGTACTTC. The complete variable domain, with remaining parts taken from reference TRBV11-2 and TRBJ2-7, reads EAGVAQSPRYKIIEKRQSVAFWCNPISGHATLYWYQQILGQGPKLLIQFQNNGVVDDSQLPKDRFSAERLKGVDSTLKIQPAKLEDSAVYLCASSERTVLPSYEQYFGPGTRLTVT.